This record looks at one T cell receptor (beta chain) sequence and its context. Its matching antigen is unknown. Sequencing used immunoSEQ multiplex PCR; TCRdb keeps in-frame clones, though not all of them. In the table there are fewer than 120,000 clones, roughly 90% of which are singletons. V lost 2 bases, J lost 5 bases, and 3 bases stayed unmatched. This CDR3 is 15 amino acids long. Germline CDR1 MNHEY, CDR2 SVGAGI. The data were taken from a study of cytomegalovirus exposure and HLA in healthy donors. Findings and limits, study-wide: Most sequenced TCRs were rare (though some public TCRs occurred in many donors).

The chain employs TRBV6-5 and TRBJ2-1; 10 positions match TRBD2. This receptor was taken from a woman between 25 and 40 years old in good health and CMV-seropositive. The sequenced sample consisted of PBMCs. In DNA, the CDR3 is TGTGCCAGCAGTTACCTAGCGGGAGCCAACAATGAGCAGTTCTTC. As protein: CASSYLAGANNEQFF.